This T cell receptor (beta chain) emerged from a study of shared clonotypes between healthy human individuals. The CDR3 consists of 15 residues. With V trimmed by 3 bases and J by 9 bases, 8 bases remained unmatched. CDR1 MNHEY and CDR2 SMNVEV come from the germline V gene (reference sequence). Per the study methods: With immunoSEQ giving junction-only sequences and no quality scores, filtering differed. The data were produced by immunoSEQ multiplex PCR, yet TCRdb's version contains in-frame clones alone and is incomplete. V, J and clone size are taken as reported in that table, and D and trimming were inferred from the DNA itself. The table includes nearly 1,000,000 clones, roughly 72% detected once. In the case of this clone: Its antigen remains unknown.

General study results and limits: Larger estimated richness was generally seen in naive subsets than in memory subsets.

The sequenced sample was memory CD4+ T cells sorted from blood. Sample subset: CD45RA-negative fraction. The genes are TRBV27 and TRBJ2-1; 10 bases are shared with TRBD1. The source of this sequence is a man between 18 and 35 years old in good health. CDR3 in DNA: TGTGCCAGCAGTTTGTCCGGGACAGGGGTCGCTGAGCAGTTCTTC. This sequence encodes CASSLSGTGVAEQFF.